Listed below are T cell receptor beta chains from one sample, sequenced in a study of shared clonotypes between healthy human individuals. Sequencing used immunoSEQ multiplex PCR; TCRdb keeps in-frame clones, though not all of them. The data hold around 2.5 million clones, with approximately 93% observed a single time. Specimen: naive CD4+ T cells from PBMCs. These TCRs come from a man aged 18 to 35 in good health. Some clones in this sample may be carry-over from other donors' samples. Each CDR3 is given with its conserved first and last residue. The D gene is left open where the match is weak. Clone sizes are given selectively: once, few, many, or a class where the clone is expanded.

>TRBV19|-|-|TRBJ1-1
CASETRGDLGAFF
TGTGCCAGTGAGACTCGTGGCGACTTGGGGGCTTTCTTT
>TRBV7-2|once|-|TRBJ1-2
CASSRQYGYTF
TGTGCCAGCAGCCGACAGTATGGCTACACCTTC
>TRBV6-5|-|-|TRBJ2-7
CASSYGPHEQYF
TGTGCCAGCAGTTACGGCCCTCACGAGCAGTACTTC
>TRBV4-1|-|TRBD2|TRBJ2-2
CASSQEGLAGGGNTGELFF
TGCGCCAGCAGCCAAGAAGGGCTAGCGGGAGGCGGTAACACCGGGGAGCTGTTTTTT
>TRBV18|-|-|TRBJ1-1
CASSSLRGTYRNTEAFF
TGTGCCAGCTCATCTCTACGGGGAACATACCGGAACACTGAAGCTTTCTTT
>TRBV28|-|TRBD2|TRBJ2-1
CASSSQTSGRQDEQFF
TGTGCCAGCAGTTCACAGACTAGCGGGAGGCAAGATGAGCAGTTCTTC
>TRBV28|-|-|TRBJ2-7
CASGLKDGEQYF
TGTGCCAGCGGTTTAAAAGATGGCGAGCAGTACTTC
>TRBV5-4|-|TRBD2|TRBJ2-1
CASSLGLASNEQFF
TGTGCCAGCAGCTTAGGACTAGCAAGCAATGAGCAGTTCTTC
>TRBV2|-|-|TRBJ1-3
CASSVGGAGRGNTIYF
TGTGCCAGCAGTGTAGGGGGGGCAGGACGTGGAAACACCATATATTTT
>TRBV6-1|few|-|TRBJ2-3
CASIAKSRADTQYF
TGTGCCAGCATCGCGAAGAGCCGGGCAGATACGCAGTATTTT
>TRBV7-2|-|-|TRBJ2-6
CASSLESAGANVLTF
TGTGCCAGCAGCTTAGAAAGCGCTGGGGCCAACGTCCTGACTTTC
>TRBV5-4|-|TRBD1|TRBJ1-4
CASSLDRGTNEKLFF
TGTGCCAGCAGCCTAGACAGGGGCACTAATGAAAAACTGTTTTTT
>TRBV27|-|TRBD1|TRBJ1-3
CASSKDRGPSGNTIYF
TGTGCCAGCAGCAAGGACAGGGGCCCCTCTGGAAACACCATATATTTT
>TRBV18|-|TRBD1|TRBJ2-7
CASSPSGQGSREQYF
TGTGCCAGCTCACCCTCGGGACAGGGATCCCGCGAGCAGTACTTC
>TRBV4-3|-|TRBD1|TRBJ1-1
CASSQGDSRNTEAFF
TGCGCCAGCAGCCAAGGGGACAGCAGGAACACTGAAGCTTTCTTT
>TRBV19|-|-|TRBJ2-7
CASSIPGHEYEQYF
TGTGCCAGTAGTATTCCGGGACACGAATACGAGCAGTACTTC
>TRBV15|-|TRBD1|TRBJ1-5
CATSPPTAGGHQPQHF
TGTGCCACCAGCCCCCCCACGGCAGGGGGCCATCAGCCCCAGCATTTT
>TRBV27|-|-|TRBJ1-3
CASSFRGSGNTIYF
TGTGCCAGCAGTTTTCGGGGCTCTGGAAACACCATATATTTT
>TRBV6-5|-|-|TRBJ1-2
CASSRLGVNYGYTF
TGTGCCAGCAGCCGACTCGGGGTTAACTATGGCTACACCTTC
>TRBV5-4|-|-|TRBJ1-4
CASSQTGNEEKLFF
TGTGCCAGCAGCCAAACAGGGAATGAGGAAAAACTGTTTTTT
>TRBV4-2|-|-|TRBJ2-7
CASSQDLIGDEQYF
TGTGCCAGCAGCCAAGATCTTATAGGGGACGAGCAGTACTTC
>TRBV28|-|-|TRBJ1-6
CASSAGDARPLHF
TGTGCCAGCAGTGCAGGGGACGCAAGACCCCTCCACTTT
>TRBV28|-|TRBD2|TRBJ2-1
CASSFRTSLRWEQFF
TGTGCCAGCAGTTTCCGGACTAGCTTACGGTGGGAGCAGTTCTTC
>TRBV6-5|-|-|TRBJ1-2
CASNGGSGYTF
TGTGCCAGCAACGGGGGGAGCGGCTACACCTTC
>TRBV10-3|-|-|TRBJ1-4
CAISESRGTNEKLFF
TGTGCCATCAGTGAGTCGAGGGGAACTAATGAAAAACTGTTTTTT
>TRBV5-1|once|-|TRBJ1-2
CASSYGGREQGYTF
TGCGCCAGCAGCTACGGGGGGCGCGAGCAAGGCTACACCTTC
>TRBV10-1|-|-|TRBJ2-1
CASSGQVVDEQFF
TGCGCCAGCAGTGGGCAGGTAGTGGATGAGCAGTTCTTC
>TRBV4-1|-|TRBD2|TRBJ2-7
CASSLGTSGRTIHEQYF
TGCGCCAGCAGCCTCGGGACTAGCGGGAGGACAATCCACGAGCAGTACTTC
>TRBV21-1|-|-|TRBJ1-5
CASSKTSGFTQPQHF
TGTGCCAGCAGCAAAACGTCAGGGTTTACTCAGCCCCAGCATTTT
>TRBV6-1|-|-|TRBJ1-5
CASSVLDQPQHF
TGTGCCAGCAGTGTCCTGGATCAGCCCCAGCATTTT
>TRBV6-5|once|-|TRBJ1-1
CASSYSRGNTEAFF
TGTGCCAGCAGTTACTCTCGCGGGAACACTGAAGCTTTCTTT
>TRBV28|-|-|TRBJ2-3
CASSGRDTQYF
TGTGCCAGCAGTGGGAGGGATACGCAGTATTTT
>TRBV9|-|TRBD1|TRBJ2-2
CASSVRDRDTGELFF
TGTGCCAGCAGCGTCCGGGACAGGGACACCGGGGAGCTGTTTTTT
>TRBV28|-|-|TRBJ1-2
CASSFSGYGYTF
TGTGCCAGCAGTTTTTCGGGGTATGGCTACACCTTC
>TRBV6-1|-|-|TRBJ2-1
CASSEAQGNNEQFF
TGTGCCAGCAGTGAAGCACAGGGTAACAATGAGCAGTTCTTC
>TRBV7-2|-|TRBD1|TRBJ1-2
CASSLVADRGPYGYTF
TGTGCCAGCAGCTTAGTGGCGGACAGGGGTCCCTATGGCTACACCTTC
>TRBV6-4|-|TRBD1|TRBJ2-2
CASSAQGQLNTGELFF
TGTGCCAGCAGTGCCCAGGGACAGCTGAACACCGGGGAGCTGTTTTTT
>TRBV19|-|TRBD2|TRBJ2-7
CASSLTSGSYEQYF
TGTGCCAGTAGTTTGACTAGCGGGAGCTACGAGCAGTACTTC
>TRBV29-1|-|TRBD2|TRBJ2-4
CSVGSGAGNIQYF
TGCAGCGTCGGTAGCGGGGCGGGAAACATTCAGTACTTC
>TRBV6-5|-|-|TRBJ1-2
CASSEYGYTF
TGTGCCAGCAGTGAATATGGCTACACCTTC
>TRBV2|-|TRBD1|TRBJ2-7
CASRGQEVGTYEQYF
TGTGCCAGCAGGGGACAGGAGGTGGGGACCTACGAGCAGTACTTC
>TRBV2|once|TRBD1|TRBJ1-3
CASRLLRGPGNTIYF
TGTGCCAGCAGGCTCTTGAGGGGGCCTGGAAACACCATATATTTT
>TRBV14|once|TRBD2|TRBJ2-5
CASSHSGSGQETQYF
TGTGCCAGCAGCCATAGCGGGAGTGGGCAAGAGACCCAGTACTTC
>TRBV5-6|once|TRBD2|TRBJ2-3
CASSLGPSGTSSDTQYF
TGTGCCAGCAGCTTGGGGCCAAGCGGGACTTCTTCAGATACGCAGTATTTT
>TRBV28|-|-|TRBJ1-2
CASSLRDYGYTF
TGTGCCAGCAGTTTACGAGACTATGGCTACACCTTC